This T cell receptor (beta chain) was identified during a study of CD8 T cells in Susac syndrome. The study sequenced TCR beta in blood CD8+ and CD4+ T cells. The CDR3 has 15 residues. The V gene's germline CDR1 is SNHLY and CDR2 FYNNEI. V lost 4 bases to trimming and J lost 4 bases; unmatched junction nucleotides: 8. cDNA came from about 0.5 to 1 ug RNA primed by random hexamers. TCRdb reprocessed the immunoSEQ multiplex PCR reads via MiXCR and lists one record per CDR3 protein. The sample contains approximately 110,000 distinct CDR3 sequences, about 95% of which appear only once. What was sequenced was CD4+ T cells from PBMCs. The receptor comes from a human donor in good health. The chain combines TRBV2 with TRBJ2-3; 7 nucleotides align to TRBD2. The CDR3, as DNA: TGTGCCAGCAGTGTACTAGCGACCCACGCAGATACGCAGTATTTT. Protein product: CASSVLATHADTQYF.